The clone carrying this T cell receptor (beta chain) has just a few counts. Antigen: not known. The data were obtained in a study of T-cell reconstitution after alpha-beta-depleted transplantation in children. Findings of the study overall: By about two months after transplant, alpha-beta T cells reportedly arose from several hundred graft clones that had expanded.

The library targeted TCRbeta and was prepared with unique molecular identifiers. TCRdb fed the PCR reads into MiXCR, producing one record per CDR3 protein. The sample consists of roughly 790,000 distinct CDR3 sequences, under 20% of them appearing once. This TCR derives from a male patient between 5 and 17 years old who had a stem cell transplant for acute lymphoblastic leukemia, so the T cells may come from the graft donor. This specimen was PBMCs, mostly from graft donor cells, taken 360 days after TCRalphabeta/CD19-depleted stem cell transplant.

The CDR3 coding sequence is TGTGCCAGCAGCGCAGGGACTAGCGGGAGTCGGGAGCTGTTTTTT. Residues: CASSAGTSGSRELFF. The chain joins TRBV6-2 or TRBV6-3 to TRBJ2-2; 14 bases are a match to TRBD2. This CDR3 comprises 15 residues. Trimming at V came to 6 bases and at J to 9 bases, leaving 6 bases not matched to a gene. The V gene's germline CDR1 is MNHEY and CDR2 SVGEGT.